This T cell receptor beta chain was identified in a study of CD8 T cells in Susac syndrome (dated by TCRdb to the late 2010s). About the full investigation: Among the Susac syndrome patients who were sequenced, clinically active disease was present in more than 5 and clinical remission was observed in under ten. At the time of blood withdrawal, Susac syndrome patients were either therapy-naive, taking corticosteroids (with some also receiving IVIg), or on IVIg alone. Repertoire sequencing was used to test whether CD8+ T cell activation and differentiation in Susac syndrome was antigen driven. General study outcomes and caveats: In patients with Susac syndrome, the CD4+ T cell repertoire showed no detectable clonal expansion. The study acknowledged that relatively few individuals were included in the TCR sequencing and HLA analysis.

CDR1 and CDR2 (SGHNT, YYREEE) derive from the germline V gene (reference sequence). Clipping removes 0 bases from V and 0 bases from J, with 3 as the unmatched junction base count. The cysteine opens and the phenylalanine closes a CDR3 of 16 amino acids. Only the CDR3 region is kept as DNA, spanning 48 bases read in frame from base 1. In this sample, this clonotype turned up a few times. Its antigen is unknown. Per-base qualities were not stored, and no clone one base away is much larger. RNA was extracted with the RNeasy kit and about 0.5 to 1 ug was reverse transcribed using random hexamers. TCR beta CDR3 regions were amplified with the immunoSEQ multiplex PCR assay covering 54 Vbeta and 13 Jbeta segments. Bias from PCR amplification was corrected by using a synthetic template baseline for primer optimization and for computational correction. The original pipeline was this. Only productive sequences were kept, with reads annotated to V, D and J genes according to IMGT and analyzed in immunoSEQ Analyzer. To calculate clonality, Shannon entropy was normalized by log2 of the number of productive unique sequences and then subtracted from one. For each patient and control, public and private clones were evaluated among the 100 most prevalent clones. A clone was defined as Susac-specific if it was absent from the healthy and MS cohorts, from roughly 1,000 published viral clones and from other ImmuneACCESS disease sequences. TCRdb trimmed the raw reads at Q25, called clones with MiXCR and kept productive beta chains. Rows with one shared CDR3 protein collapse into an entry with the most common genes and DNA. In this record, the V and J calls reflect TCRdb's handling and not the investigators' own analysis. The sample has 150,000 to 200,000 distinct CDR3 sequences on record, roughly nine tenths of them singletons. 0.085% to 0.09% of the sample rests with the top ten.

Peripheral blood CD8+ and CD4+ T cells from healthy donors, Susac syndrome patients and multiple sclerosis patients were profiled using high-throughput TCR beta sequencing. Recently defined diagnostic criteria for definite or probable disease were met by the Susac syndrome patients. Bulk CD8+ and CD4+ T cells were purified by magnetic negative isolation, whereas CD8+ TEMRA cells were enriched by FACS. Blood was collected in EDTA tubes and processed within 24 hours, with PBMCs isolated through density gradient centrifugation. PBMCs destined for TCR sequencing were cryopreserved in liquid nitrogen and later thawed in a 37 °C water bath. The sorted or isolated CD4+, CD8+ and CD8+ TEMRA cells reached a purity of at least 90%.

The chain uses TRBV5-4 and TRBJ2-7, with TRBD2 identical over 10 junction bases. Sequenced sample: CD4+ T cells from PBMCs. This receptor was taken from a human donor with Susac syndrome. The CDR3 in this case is CASSLVSGGSSYEQYF. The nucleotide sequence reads TGTGCCAGCAGCTTGGTTAGCGGGGGGAGCTCCTACGAGCAGTACTTC. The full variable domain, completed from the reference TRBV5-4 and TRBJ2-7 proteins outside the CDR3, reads ETGVTQSPTHLIKTRGQQVTLRCSSQSGHNTVSWYQQALGQGPQFIFQYYREEENGRGNFPPRFSGLQFPNYSSELNVNALELDDSALYLCASSLVSGGSSYEQYFGPGTRLTVT.